The entry that follows covers one T cell receptor (beta chain) sequence. Antigen: not known. These data originate in a study of cytomegalovirus exposure and HLA in healthy donors. Study outcomes and limitations: It was found in a later analysis that first-cohort TCR clusters tended to co-occur in the 100 to 150 validation repertoires.

Assay used: immunoSEQ multiplex PCR; TCRdb lists only in-frame clones, some missing. The sample lists 300,000 or so clones; approximately 85% were seen once. The CDR3 length is 14 residues. The germline gives CDR1 LNHDA, CDR2 SQIVND (reference sequence). V lost 4 bases to trimming and J lost 10 bases, with 17 bases between them. Sequencing was done on a sample of PBMCs. The genes are TRBV19 and TRBJ2-1, with D maybe TRBD2 (7 bases). The TCR was taken from a man aged 25 to 40 in good health and CMV-seronegative. The CDR3 DNA is TGTGCCAGTAGTAACCCGGGGGGCGGAGGGGAGCAGTTCTTC. Its translation: CASSNPGGGGEQFF. The whole variable domain, filled in from reference TRBV19 and TRBJ2-1, reads DGGITQSPKYLFRKEGQNVTLSCEQNLNHDAMYWYRQDPGQGLRLIYYSQIVNDFQKGDIAEGYSVSREKKESFPLTVTSAQKNPTAFYLCASSNPGGGGEQFFGPGTRLTVL.